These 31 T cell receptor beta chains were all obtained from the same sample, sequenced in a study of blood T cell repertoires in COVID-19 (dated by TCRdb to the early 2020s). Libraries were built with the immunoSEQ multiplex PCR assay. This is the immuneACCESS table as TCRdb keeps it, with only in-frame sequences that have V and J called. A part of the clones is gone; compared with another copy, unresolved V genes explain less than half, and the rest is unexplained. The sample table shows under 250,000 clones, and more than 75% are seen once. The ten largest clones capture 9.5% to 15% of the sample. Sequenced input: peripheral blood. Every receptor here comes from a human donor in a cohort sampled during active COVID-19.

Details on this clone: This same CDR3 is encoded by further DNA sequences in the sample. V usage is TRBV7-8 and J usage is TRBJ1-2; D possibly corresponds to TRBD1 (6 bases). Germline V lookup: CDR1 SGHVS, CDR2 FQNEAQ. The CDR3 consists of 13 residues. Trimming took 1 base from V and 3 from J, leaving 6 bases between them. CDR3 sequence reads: CASSLGTDYGYTF. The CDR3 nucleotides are TGTGCCAGCAGCTTAGGGACAGACTATGGCTACACCTTC.

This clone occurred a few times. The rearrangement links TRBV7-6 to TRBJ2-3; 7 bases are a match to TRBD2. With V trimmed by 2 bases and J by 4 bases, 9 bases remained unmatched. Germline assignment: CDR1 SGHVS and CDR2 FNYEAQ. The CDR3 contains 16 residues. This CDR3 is CASSLLWAGEADTQYF. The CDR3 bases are TGTGCCAGCAGCTTATTATGGGCGGGAGAGGCAGATACGCAGTATTTT.

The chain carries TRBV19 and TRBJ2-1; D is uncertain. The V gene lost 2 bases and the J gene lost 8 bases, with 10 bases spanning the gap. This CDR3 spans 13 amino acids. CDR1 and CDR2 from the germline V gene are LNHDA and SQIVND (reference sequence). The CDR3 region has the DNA TGTGCCAGTAGTATAAGTTACGAGGATGAGCAGTTCTTC. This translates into CASSISYEDEQFF. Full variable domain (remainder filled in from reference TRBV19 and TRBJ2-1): DGGITQSPKYLFRKEGQNVTLSCEQNLNHDAMYWYRQDPGQGLRLIYYSQIVNDFQKGDIAEGYSVSREKKESFPLTVTSAQKNPTAFYLCASSISYEDEQFFGPGTRLTVL.

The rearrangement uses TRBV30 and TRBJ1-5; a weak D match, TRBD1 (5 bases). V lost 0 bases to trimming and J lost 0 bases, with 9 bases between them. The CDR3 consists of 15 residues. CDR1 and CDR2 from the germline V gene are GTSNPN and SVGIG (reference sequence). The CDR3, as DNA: TGTGCCTGGAGTGTAGGTGGGGCTAGCAATCAGCCCCAGCATTTT. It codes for CAWSVGGASNQPQHF.

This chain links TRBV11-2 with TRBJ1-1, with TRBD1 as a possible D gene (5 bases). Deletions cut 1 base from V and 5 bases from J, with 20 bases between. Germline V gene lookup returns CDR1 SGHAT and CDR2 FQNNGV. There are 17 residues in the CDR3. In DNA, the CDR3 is TGTGCCAGCAGCTTAGGAGCTGGGCAGGGTCGTAGAACTGAAGCTTTCTTT. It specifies CASSLGAGQGRRTEAFF.

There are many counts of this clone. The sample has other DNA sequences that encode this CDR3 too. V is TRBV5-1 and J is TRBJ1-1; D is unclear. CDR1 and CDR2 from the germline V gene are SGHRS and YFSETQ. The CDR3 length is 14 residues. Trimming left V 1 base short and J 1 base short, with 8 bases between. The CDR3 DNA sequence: TGCGCCAGCAGCTTGTTCGGGGAGAACACTGAAGCTTTCTTT. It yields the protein CASSLFGENTEAFF.

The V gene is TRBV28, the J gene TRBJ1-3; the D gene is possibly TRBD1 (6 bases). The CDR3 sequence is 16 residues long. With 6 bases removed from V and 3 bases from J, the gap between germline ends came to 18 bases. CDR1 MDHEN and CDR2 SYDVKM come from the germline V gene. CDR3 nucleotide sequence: TGTGCCAGCAGCCAAGGTGGGGGCTTGGGTGGAAACACCATATATTTT. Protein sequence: CASSQGGGLGGNTIYF.

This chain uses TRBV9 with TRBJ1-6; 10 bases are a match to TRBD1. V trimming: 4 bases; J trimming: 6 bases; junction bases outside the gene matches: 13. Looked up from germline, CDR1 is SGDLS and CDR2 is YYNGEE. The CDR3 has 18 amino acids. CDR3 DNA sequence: TGTGCCAGCAGCCCCCGACCGGGACAGGGGACTAGTAATTCACCCCTCCACTTT. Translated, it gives CASSPRPGQGTSNSPLHF.

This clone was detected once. Here the CDR3 DNA reads TGTGCCAGCAGTTCGAGGAAGGATCAGCCCCAGCATTTT. Amino acids: CASSSRKDQPQHF. This chain links TRBV28 with TRBJ1-5; D ambiguous. Trimming left V 4 bases short and J 5 bases short, with 9 bases between. Germline lookup yields CDR1 MDHEN and CDR2 SYDVKM. This CDR3 region has 13 residues.

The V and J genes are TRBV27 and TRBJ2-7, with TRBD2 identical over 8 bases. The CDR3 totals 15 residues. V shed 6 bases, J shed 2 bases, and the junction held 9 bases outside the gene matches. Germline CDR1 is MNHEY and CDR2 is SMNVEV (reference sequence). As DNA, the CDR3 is TGTGCCAGCAGCCGATCCGGGACTAGGGCCTACGAGCAGTACTTC. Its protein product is CASSRSGTRAYEQYF.

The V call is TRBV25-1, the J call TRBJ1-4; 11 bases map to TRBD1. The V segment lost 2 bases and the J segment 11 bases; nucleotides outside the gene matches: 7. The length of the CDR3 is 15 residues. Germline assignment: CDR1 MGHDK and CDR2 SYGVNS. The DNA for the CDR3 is TGTGCCAGCAGTGAACTCAGTAGGGACAGGGGGAAACTGTTTTTT. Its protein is CASSELSRDRGKLFF.

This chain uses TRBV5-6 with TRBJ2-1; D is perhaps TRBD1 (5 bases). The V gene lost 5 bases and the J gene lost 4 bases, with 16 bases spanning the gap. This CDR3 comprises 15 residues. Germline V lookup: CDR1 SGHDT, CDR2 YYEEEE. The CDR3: CASSFLTAYYNEQFF. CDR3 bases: TGTGCCAGCAGTTTTTTGACAGCCTATTACAATGAGCAGTTCTTC.

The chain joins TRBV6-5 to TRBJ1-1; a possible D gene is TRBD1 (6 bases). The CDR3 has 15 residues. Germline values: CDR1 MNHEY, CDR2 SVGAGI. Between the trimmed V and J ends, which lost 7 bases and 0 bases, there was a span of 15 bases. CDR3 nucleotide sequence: TGTGCCAGCAATACTTGGACAGAACTGAACACTGAAGCTTTCTTT. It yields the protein CASNTWTELNTEAFF.

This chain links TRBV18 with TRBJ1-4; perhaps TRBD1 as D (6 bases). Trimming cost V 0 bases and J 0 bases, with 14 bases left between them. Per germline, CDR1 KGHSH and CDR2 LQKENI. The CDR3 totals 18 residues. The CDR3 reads CASSPPGRGLATNEKLFF. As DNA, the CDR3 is TGTGCCAGCTCACCACCGGGCAGGGGCCTCGCAACTAATGAAAAACTGTTTTTT.

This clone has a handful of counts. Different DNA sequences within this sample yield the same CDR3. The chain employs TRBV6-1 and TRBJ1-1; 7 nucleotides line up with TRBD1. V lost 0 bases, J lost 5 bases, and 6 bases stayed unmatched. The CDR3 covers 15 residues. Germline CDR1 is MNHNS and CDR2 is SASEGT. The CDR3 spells CASSEAPTGLTEAFF. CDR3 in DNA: TGTGCCAGCAGTGAAGCGCCGACAGGGTTAACTGAAGCTTTCTTT.

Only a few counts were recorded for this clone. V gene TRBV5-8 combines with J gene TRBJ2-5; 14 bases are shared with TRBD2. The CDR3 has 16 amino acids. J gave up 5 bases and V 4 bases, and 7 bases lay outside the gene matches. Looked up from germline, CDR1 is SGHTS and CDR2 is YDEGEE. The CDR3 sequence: CASSEGTSGSVETQYF. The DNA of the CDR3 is TGTGCCAGCAGCGAAGGGACTAGCGGGAGTGTGGAGACCCAGTACTTC.

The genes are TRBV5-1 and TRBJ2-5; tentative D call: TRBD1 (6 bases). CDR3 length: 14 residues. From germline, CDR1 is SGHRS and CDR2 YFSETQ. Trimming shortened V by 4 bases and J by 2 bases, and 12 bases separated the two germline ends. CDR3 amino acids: CASSPRDIQETQYF. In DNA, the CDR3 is TGCGCCAGCAGCCCCCGGGACATACAAGAGACCCAGTACTTC.

This CDR3 is CASKRGGGNQPQHF. The CDR3 nucleotides read TGTGCCAGCAAAAGGGGAGGCGGCAATCAGCCCCAGCATTTT. The chain recombines TRBV6-6 with TRBJ1-5, with D possibly being TRBD1 (5 bases). The CDR3 runs 14 residues. Trimming took 7 bases from V and 2 from J, leaving 12 bases between them. CDR1 is MNHNY, CDR2 SVGAGI, per germline (reference sequence).

The CDR3 here is CASSLAALAGVYEQYF. In DNA, the CDR3 is TGTGCCAGCAGCTTAGCGGCCCTAGCGGGAGTGTACGAGCAGTACTTC. The V and J genes are TRBV7-8 and TRBJ2-7; 10 nucleotides agree with TRBD2. Per the germline V gene, CDR1 is SGHVS and CDR2 is FQNEAQ. This CDR3 contains 16 residues. V lost 0 bases to trimming and J lost 4 bases; unmatched junction nucleotides: 6. Drawing the rest from reference TRBV7-8 and TRBJ2-7, the complete variable domain is GAGVSQSPRYKVAKRGQDVALRCDPISGHVSLFWYQQALGQGPEFLTYFQNEAQLDKSGLPSDRFFAERPEGSVSTLKIQRTQQEDSAVYLCASSLAALAGVYEQYFGPGTRLTVT.

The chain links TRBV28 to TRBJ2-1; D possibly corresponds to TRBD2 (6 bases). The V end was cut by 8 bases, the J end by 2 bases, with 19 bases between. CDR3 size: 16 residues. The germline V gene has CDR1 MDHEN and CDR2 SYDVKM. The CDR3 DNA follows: TGTGCCAGCCCTGAAAGATTGGGGGGAACCTACAATGAGCAGTTCTTC. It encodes CASPERLGGTYNEQFF. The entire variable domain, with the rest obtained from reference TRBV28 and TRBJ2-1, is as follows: DVKVTQSSRYLVKRTGEKVFLECVQDMDHENMFWYRQDPGLGLRLIYFSYDVKMKEKGDIPEGYSVSREKKERFSLILESASTNQTSMYLCASPERLGGTYNEQFFGPGTRLTVL.

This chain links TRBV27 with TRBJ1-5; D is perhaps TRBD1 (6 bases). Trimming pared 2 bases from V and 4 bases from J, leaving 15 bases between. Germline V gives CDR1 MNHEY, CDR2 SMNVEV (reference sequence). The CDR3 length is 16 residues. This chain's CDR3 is CASSLAPGQTNQPQHF. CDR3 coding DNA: TGTGCCAGCAGTTTAGCACCGGGACAAACAAATCAGCCCCAGCATTTT.

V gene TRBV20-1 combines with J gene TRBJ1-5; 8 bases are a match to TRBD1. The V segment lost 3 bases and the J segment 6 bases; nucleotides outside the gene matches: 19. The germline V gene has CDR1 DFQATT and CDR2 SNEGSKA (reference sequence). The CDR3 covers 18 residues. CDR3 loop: CSASDSPLLNRGGQPQHF. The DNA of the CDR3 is TGCAGTGCTAGTGACTCTCCCTTATTAAACAGGGGGGGTCAGCCCCAGCATTTT.

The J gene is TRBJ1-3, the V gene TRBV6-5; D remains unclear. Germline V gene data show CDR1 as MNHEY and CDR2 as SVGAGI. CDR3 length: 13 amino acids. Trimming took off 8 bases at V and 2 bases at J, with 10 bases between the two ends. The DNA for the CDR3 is TGTGCCAGCTGGAGAAGCACTGGAAACACCATATATTTT. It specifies CASWRSTGNTIYF.

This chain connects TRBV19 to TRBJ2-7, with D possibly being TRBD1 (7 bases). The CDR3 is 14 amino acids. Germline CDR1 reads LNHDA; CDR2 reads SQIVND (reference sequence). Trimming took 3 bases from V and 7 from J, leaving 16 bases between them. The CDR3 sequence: CASSIVADRREQYF. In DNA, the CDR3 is TGTGCCAGTAGTATTGTAGCGGACAGGAGGGAGCAGTACTTC.

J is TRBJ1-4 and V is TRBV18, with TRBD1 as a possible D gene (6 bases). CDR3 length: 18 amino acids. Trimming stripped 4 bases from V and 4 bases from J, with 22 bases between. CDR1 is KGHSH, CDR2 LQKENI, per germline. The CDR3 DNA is TGTGCCAGCTCACTCAACCCAATGACGACAGGAAATAATGAAAAACTGTTTTTT. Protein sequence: CASSLNPMTTGNNEKLFF. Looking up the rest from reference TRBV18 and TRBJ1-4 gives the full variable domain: NAGVMQNPRHLVRRRGQEARLRCSPMKGHSHVYWYRQLPEEGLKFMVYLQKENIIDESGMPKERFSAEFPKEGPSILRIQQVVRGDSAAYFCASSLNPMTTGNNEKLFFGSGTQLSVL.

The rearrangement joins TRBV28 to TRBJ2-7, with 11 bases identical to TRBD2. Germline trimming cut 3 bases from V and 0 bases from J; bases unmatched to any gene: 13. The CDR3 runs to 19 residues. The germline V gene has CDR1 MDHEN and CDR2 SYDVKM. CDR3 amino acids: CASSFSGGAWASPSYEQYF. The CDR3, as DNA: TGTGCCAGCAGTTTTAGCGGGGGGGCCTGGGCTAGTCCCTCCTACGAGCAGTACTTC.

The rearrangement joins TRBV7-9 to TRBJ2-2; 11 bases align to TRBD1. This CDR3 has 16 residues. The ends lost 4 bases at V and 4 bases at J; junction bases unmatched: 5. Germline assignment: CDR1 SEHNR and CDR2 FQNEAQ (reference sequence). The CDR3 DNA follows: TGTGCCAGCAGCTCCGGACAGGGGGCGGGCACCGGGGAGCTGTTTTTT. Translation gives CASSSGQGAGTGELFF.

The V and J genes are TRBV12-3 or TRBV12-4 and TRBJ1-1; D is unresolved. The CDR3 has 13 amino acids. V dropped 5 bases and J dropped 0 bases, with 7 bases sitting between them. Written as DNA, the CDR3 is TGTGCCAGCAGTAACAACATGAACACTGAAGCTTTCTTT. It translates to CASSNNMNTEAFF.

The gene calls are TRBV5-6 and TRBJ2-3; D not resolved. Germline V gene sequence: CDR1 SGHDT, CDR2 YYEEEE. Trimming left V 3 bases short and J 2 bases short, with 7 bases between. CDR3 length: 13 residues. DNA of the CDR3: TGTGCCAGCAGCTCCCCTCCCACAGATACGCAGTATTTT. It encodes CASSSPPTDTQYF. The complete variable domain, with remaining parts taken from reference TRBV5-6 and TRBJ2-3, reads DAGVTQSPTHLIKTRGQQVTLRCSPKSGHDTVSWYQQALGQGPQFIFQYYEEEERQRGNFPDRFSGHQFPNYSSELNVNALLLGDSALYLCASSSPPTDTQYFGPGTRLTVL.

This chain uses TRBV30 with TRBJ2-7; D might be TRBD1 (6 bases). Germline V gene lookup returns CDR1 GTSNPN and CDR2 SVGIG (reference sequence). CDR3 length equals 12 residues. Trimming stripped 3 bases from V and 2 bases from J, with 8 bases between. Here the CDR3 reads CAWRGAAYEQYF. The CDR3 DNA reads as TGTGCCTGGAGGGGGGCAGCCTACGAGCAGTACTTC.

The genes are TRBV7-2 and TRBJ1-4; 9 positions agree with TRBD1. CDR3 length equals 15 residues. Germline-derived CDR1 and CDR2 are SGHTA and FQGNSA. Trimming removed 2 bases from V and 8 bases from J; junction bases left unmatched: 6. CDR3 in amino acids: CASSLRRTGEEKLFF. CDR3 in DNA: TGTGCCAGCAGCTTAAGGAGGACAGGGGAGGAAAAACTGTTTTTT.